What follows describes a single TCR beta chain. These data are taken from a study of blood T cell repertoires in COVID-19. At the level of the study: Acute-phase and convalescent COVID-19 samples originated in the United States, Italy and Spain. PBMCs, B-cell-depleted T cells, or T cells provided the cDNA or gDNA that made up the material.

The CDR3 is 15 amino acids. Germline CDR1 and CDR2: MNHEY and SVGEGT. V lost 6 bases, J lost 4 bases, and 18 bases lay in between. As originally analysed: Estimation of nucleated cell counts relied on the amplification of reference gene primers. Sequenced by immunoSEQ multiplex PCR; TCRdb stores in-frame clones only, minus some. The V and J calls and clone size come from that table; D and trimming were worked out from the DNA. The sample shows around 81,000 clones, almost 85% of them seen only once. This receptor was obtained from a human donor in a cohort sampled during active COVID-19. Material for sequencing was peripheral blood. V usage is TRBV6-2 or TRBV6-3 and J usage is TRBJ1-2, with D perhaps TRBD1 (6 bases). The CDR3 DNA is TGTGCCAGCAGCCACCCCTCCGGCAGGGGCTATGGCTACACCTTC. This gives the protein CASSHPSGRGYGYTF.